The present TCR beta chain was sequenced within a study of cytomegalovirus exposure and HLA in healthy donors. From germline, CDR1 is SGDLS and CDR2 YYNGEE. The CDR3 has 15 amino acids. The V segment lost 3 bases and the J segment 2 bases; nucleotides outside the gene matches: 6. With regard to this clone: Its antigen is undetermined.

The PCR ran on 60 Vbeta and 13 Jbeta primers. Only in-frame clones appear in the TCRdb table, and some are missing; sequencing was by immunoSEQ multiplex PCR. Of over 100,000 clones in the sample, around four fifths are singletons; the top ten hold about 7.3%. Study-wide points: Donor immune exposure was known only as CMV serostatus. Based on reports, TCR beta sequences accurately predicted HLA-A and HLA-B alleles for most subjects. TCR beta chain V- and J-gene trimming was linked, in a later analysis, to a missense variant in DCLRE1C.

This sequence originates from a male donor in good health and CMV-seronegative. The chain employs TRBV9 and TRBJ2-5; 8 nucleotides agree with TRBD2. Sample: PBMCs. CDR3 region: CASSGSGSVQETQYF. The CDR3 DNA reads as TGTGCCAGCAGCGGGAGCGGGAGTGTTCAAGAGACCCAGTACTTC. Variable domain in full (rest from reference TRBV9 and TRBJ2-5): DSGVTQTPKHLITATGQRVTLRCSPRSGDLSVYWYQQSLDQGLQFLIQYYNGEERAKGNILERFSAQQFPDLHSELNLSSLELGDSALYFCASSGSGSVQETQYFGPGTRLLVL.